The rows below give T cell receptor beta chains drawn from one sample of a study of T-cell reconstitution after alpha-beta-depleted transplantation in children. One entry per CDR3 protein, called by TCRdb with MiXCR from the PCR reads. The data contain around 490,000 distinct CDR3 sequences, more than 9.5% of them singletons. This material consisted of PBMCs, mostly from graft donor cells, taken 180 days after TCRalphabeta/CD19-depleted stem cell transplant. The receptors were sampled from a female patient aged 2-9 years who had a stem cell transplant for aplastic anemia, so the T cells may come from the graft donor. The CDR3 runs from the conserved cysteine through the conserved F or W. Fields, in order: J gene, clone size, D gene, V gene, CDR3 protein, CDR3 DNA. The D gene is left open where the match is weak. Some rows mark clone size as missing; the rest say once, few, many or name a class of expanded clone.

J: TRBJ1-5
size: .
D: .
V: TRBV21-1
CDR3: CASSKVWAGKQPQHF
DNA: TGTGCCAGCAGCAAGGTATGGGCAGGGAAACAGCCCCAGCATTTT

J: TRBJ2-5
size: few
D: .
V: TRBV7-2
CDR3: CASSSARRETQYF
DNA: TGTGCCAGCAGCTCAGCCCGTCGGGAGACCCAGTACTTC

J: TRBJ2-1
size: few
D: .
V: TRBV7-9
CDR3: CASSQLAPTRIYNEQFF
DNA: TGTGCCAGCAGTCAACTGGCCCCTACGAGGATATACAATGAGCAGTTCTTC

J: TRBJ2-7
size: .
D: TRBD2
V: TRBV2
CDR3: CASIAATSASYEQYF
DNA: TGTGCCAGCATCGCCGCGACTAGCGCCTCCTACGAGCAGTACTTC

J: TRBJ2-7
size: many
D: TRBD2
V: TRBV25-1
CDR3: CASSDPSGVDYYEQYF
DNA: TGTGCCAGCAGTGACCCTAGCGGGGTAGACTACTACGAGCAGTACTTC

J: TRBJ2-1
size: .
D: TRBD2
V: TRBV14
CDR3: CASSRGLAFDNEQFF
DNA: TGTGCCAGCAGCCGAGGACTAGCCTTCGACAATGAGCAGTTCTTC

J: TRBJ1-1
size: few
D: TRBD1
V: TRBV5-5
CDR3: CASSKGTGGYTEAFF
DNA: TGTGCCAGCAGCAAGGGGACAGGGGGTTACACTGAAGCTTTCTTT

J: TRBJ1-5
size: .
D: .
V: TRBV15
CDR3: CATSRKGQGKSPQHF
DNA: TGTGCCACCAGCAGGAAGGGGCAGGGAAAATCGCCCCAGCATTTT

J: TRBJ2-5
size: .
D: .
V: TRBV18
CDR3: CASSPGDPSQETQYF
DNA: TGTGCCAGCTCACCAGGGGACCCGAGCCAAGAGACCCAGTACTTC

J: TRBJ1-4
size: .
D: .
V: TRBV18
CDR3: CASSPVGPNEKLFF
DNA: TGTGCCAGCTCACCAGTCGGACCTAATGAAAAACTGTTTTTT

J: TRBJ2-3
size: few
D: .
V: TRBV7-9
CDR3: CASSSPSGGGADTQYF
DNA: TGTGCCAGCAGCTCCCCGAGCGGAGGTGGGGCAGATACGCAGTATTTT

J: TRBJ1-3
size: .
D: .
V: TRBV12-3/TRBV12-4
CDR3: CASSFSGSGNTIYF
DNA: TGTGCCAGCAGTTTCAGCGGCTCTGGAAACACCATATATTTT

J: TRBJ1-1
size: .
D: .
V: TRBV6-1
CDR3: CASSGRGVNTEAFF
DNA: TGTGCCAGCAGTGGTCGGGGTGTGAACACTGAAGCTTTCTTT

J: TRBJ1-1
size: many
D: .
V: TRBV7-6
CDR3: CASSLSQGSNTEAFF
DNA: TGTGCCAGCAGCTTATCCCAGGGTTCAAACACTGAAGCTTTCTTT

J: TRBJ2-2
size: .
D: .
V: TRBV20-1
CDR3: CSARPWDTGELFF
DNA: TGCAGTGCTAGGCCTTGGGACACCGGGGAGCTGTTTTTT

J: TRBJ2-2
size: many
D: TRBD1
V: TRBV7-2
CDR3: CASSRQGANTGELFF
DNA: TGTGCCAGCAGCCGACAGGGGGCGAACACCGGGGAGCTGTTTTTT

J: TRBJ2-1
size: .
D: .
V: TRBV5-1
CDR3: CASSLTGVYNEQFF
DNA: TGCGCCAGCAGCTTGACGGGGGTCTACAATGAGCAGTTCTTC

J: TRBJ1-3
size: few
D: .
V: TRBV29-1
CDR3: CSVVRGGSGNTIYF
DNA: TGCAGCGTTGTCCGGGGGGGCTCTGGAAACACCATATATTTT

J: TRBJ2-1
size: .
D: TRBD2
V: TRBV6-1
CDR3: CASRSRTSGHNEQFF
DNA: TGTGCCAGCCGGTCACGGACTAGCGGACACAATGAGCAGTTCTTC

J: TRBJ2-3
size: many
D: TRBD2
V: TRBV7-9
CDR3: CASSLPQAGYSTDTQYF
DNA: TGTGCCAGCAGCTTACCCCAAGCGGGATACAGCACAGATACGCAGTATTTT

J: TRBJ1-2
size: few
D: .
V: TRBV6-1
CDR3: CASRRTIPAGYGYTF
DNA: TGTGCCAGCAGGAGGACGATACCCGCGGGCTATGGCTACACCTTC

J: TRBJ2-3
size: .
D: TRBD2
V: TRBV7-2
CDR3: CASSRGGSQGTDTQYF
DNA: TGTGCCAGCAGCCGCGGGGGGTCCCAGGGCACAGATACGCAGTATTTT

J: TRBJ2-1
size: .
D: .
V: TRBV7-8
CDR3: CASSPGGGHNEQFF
DNA: TGTGCCAGCAGCCCTGGAGGGGGGCACAATGAGCAGTTCTTC

J: TRBJ2-3
size: few
D: .
V: TRBV29-1
CDR3: CSVAASTDTQYF
DNA: TGCAGCGTGGCCGCCTCCACAGATACGCAGTATTTT

J: TRBJ2-1
size: .
D: TRBD2
V: TRBV25-1
CDR3: CASSEKRESPYNEQFF
DNA: TGTGCCAGCAGTGAAAAGCGGGAGTCGCCCTACAATGAGCAGTTCTTC

J: TRBJ1-2
size: many
D: .
V: TRBV7-2
CDR3: CASSLPVSLGGYTF
DNA: TGTGCCAGCAGCTTACCCGTCTCCCTGGGGGGCTACACCTTC

J: TRBJ2-3
size: .
D: .
V: TRBV20-1
CDR3: CSARILGAQTPDTQYF
DNA: TGCAGTGCTAGAATTTTGGGGGCGCAAACTCCAGATACGCAGTATTTT

J: TRBJ2-3
size: .
D: .
V: TRBV19
CDR3: CASSRSSAVDTQYF
DNA: TGTGCCAGTAGTAGATCTTCCGCGGTAGATACGCAGTATTTT

J: TRBJ1-1
size: few
D: .
V: TRBV15
CDR3: CATSISRATEAFF
DNA: TGTGCCACCAGCATTTCCAGGGCCACTGAAGCTTTCTTT

J: TRBJ2-1
size: few
D: TRBD2
V: TRBV2
CDR3: CAPDWLAGVKCNEQFF
DNA: TGTGCCCCAGACTGGCTAGCGGGTGTAAAATGCAATGAGCAGTTCTTC